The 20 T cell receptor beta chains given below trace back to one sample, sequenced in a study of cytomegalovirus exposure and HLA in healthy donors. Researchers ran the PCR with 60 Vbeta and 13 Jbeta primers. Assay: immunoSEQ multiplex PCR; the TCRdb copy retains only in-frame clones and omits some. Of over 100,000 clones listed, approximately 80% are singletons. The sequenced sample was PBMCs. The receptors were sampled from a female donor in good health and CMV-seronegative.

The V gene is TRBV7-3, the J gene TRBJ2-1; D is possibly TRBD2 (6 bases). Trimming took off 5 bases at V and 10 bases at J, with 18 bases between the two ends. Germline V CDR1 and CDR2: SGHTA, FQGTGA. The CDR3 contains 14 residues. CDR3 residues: CASSPGVLTREQFF. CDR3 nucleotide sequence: TGTGCCAGCAGCCCGGGAGTGTTAACTAGGGAGCAGTTCTTC.

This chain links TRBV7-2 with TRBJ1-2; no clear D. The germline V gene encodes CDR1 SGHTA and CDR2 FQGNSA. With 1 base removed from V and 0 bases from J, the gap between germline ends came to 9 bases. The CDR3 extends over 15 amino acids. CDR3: CASSLVSQTNYGYTF. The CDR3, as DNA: TGTGCCAGCAGCTTAGTCTCTCAGACTAACTATGGCTACACCTTC.

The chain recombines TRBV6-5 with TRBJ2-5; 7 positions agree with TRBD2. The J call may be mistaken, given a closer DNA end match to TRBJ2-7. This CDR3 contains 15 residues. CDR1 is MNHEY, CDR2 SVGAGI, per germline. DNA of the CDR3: TGTGCCAGCAGTTACTCGGGAGGGAACTCCTACGAGCAGTACTTC. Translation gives CASSYSGGNSYEQYF.

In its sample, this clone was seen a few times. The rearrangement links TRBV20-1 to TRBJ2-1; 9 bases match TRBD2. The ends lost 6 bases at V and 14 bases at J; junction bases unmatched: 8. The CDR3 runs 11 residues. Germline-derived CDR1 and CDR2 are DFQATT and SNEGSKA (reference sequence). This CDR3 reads CSATHAGGEFF. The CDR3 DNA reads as TGCAGTGCCACGCACGCGGGAGGGGAGTTCTTC.

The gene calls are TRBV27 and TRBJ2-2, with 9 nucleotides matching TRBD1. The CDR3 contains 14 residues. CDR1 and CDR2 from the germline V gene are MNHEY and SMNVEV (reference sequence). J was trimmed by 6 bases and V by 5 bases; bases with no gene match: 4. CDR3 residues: CASSLQGAPGELFF. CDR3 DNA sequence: TGTGCCAGCAGTCTACAGGGGGCTCCCGGGGAGCTGTTTTTT.

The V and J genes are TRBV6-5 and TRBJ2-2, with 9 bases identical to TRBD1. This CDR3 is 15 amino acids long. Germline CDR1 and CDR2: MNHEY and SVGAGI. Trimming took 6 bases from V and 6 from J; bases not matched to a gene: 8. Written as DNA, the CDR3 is TGTGCCAGCAGCCGCCGACAGGGGGTCGCCGGGGAGCTGTTTTTT. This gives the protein CASSRRQGVAGELFF.

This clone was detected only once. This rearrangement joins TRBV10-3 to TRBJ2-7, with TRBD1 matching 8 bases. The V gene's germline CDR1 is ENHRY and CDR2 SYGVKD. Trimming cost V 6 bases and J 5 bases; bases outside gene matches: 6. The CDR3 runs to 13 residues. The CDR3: CAIRGDRGDEQYF. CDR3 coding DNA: TGTGCCATCAGAGGAGACAGGGGCGACGAGCAGTACTTC.

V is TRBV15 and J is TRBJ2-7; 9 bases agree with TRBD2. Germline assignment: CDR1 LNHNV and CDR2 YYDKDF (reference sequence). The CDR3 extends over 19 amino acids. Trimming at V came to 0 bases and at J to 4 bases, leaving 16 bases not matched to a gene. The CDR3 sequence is CATSRDKEGAGGTIYEQYF. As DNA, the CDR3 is TGTGCCACCAGCAGAGATAAGGAAGGGGCGGGAGGGACCATTTACGAGCAGTACTTC.

The CDR3 DNA is TGTGCCAGCACCACACAGGGACGGGGCTCACCCCTCCACTTT. It translates to CASTTQGRGSPLHF. The chain joins TRBV11-2 to TRBJ1-6; D might be TRBD1 (6 bases). CDR1 and CDR2 (germline): SGHAT, FQNNGV. V was shortened by 7 bases and J by 10 bases, with 17 bases between the two germline ends. The CDR3 covers 14 residues.

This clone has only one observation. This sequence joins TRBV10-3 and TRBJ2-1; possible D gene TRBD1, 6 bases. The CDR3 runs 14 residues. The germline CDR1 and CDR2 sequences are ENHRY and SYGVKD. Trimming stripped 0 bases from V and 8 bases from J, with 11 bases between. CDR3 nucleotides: TGTGCCATCAGTGAGTCGACAGGTCTGGATGAGCAGTTCTTC. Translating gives CAISESTGLDEQFF.

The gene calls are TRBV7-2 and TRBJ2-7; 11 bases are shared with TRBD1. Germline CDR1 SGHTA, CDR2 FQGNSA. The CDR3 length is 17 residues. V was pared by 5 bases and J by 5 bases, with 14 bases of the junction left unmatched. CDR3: CASSRPPRTGGRHEQYF. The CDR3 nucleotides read TGTGCCAGCAGCCGTCCGCCCAGGACAGGGGGCCGACACGAGCAGTACTTC.

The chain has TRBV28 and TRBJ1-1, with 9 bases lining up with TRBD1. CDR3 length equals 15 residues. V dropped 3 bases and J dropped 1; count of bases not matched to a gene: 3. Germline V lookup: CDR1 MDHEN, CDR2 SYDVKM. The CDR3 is CASSFGGQGNTEAFF. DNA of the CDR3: TGTGCCAGCAGTTTTGGGGGACAGGGGAACACTGAAGCTTTCTTT.

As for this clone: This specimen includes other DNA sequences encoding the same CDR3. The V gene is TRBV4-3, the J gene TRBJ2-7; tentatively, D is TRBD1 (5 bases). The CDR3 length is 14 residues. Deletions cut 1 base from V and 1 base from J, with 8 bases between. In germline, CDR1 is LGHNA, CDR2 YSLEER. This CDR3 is CASSQGQGSYEQYF. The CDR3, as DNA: TGCGCCAGCAGCCAAGGTCAGGGTTCCTACGAGCAGTACTTC.

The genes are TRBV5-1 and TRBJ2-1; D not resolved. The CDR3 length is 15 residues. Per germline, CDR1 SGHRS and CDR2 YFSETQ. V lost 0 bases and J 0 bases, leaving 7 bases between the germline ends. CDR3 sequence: CASSLDTGSYNEQFF. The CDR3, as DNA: TGCGCCAGCAGCTTGGATACGGGCTCCTACAATGAGCAGTTCTTC.

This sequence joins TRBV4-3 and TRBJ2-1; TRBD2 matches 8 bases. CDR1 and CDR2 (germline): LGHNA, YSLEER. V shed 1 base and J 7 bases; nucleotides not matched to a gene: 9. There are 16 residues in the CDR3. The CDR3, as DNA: TGCGCCAGCAGCCAAGCTCCACACGGGGGGGGGAATGAGCAGTTCTTC. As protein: CASSQAPHGGGNEQFF.

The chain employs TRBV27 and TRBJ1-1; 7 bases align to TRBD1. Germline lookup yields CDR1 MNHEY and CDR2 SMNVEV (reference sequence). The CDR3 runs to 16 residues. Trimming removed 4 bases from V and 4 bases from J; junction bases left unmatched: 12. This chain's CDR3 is CASSWAGGGDGTEAFF. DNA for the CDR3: TGTGCCAGCAGTTGGGCAGGGGGAGGTGATGGCACTGAAGCTTTCTTT.

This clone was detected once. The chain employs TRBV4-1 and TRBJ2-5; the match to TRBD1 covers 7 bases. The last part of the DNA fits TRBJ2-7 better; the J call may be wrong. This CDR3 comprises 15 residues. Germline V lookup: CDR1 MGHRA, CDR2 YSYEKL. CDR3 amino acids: CASSQPQGNPYEQYF. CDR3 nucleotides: TGCGCCAGCAGCCAACCACAGGGGAACCCCTACGAGCAGTACTTC.

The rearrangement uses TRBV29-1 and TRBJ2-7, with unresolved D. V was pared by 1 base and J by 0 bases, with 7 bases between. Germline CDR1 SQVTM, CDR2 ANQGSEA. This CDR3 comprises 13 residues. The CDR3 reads CSVEVSSSYEQYF. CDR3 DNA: TGCAGCGTTGAAGTATCCAGCTCCTACGAGCAGTACTTC.

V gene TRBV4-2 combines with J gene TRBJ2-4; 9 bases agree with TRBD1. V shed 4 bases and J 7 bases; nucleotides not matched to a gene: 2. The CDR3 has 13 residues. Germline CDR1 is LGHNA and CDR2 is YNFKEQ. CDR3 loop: CASSRGTGNIQYF. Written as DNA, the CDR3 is TGTGCCAGCAGCCGGGGGACAGGGAACATTCAGTACTTC.

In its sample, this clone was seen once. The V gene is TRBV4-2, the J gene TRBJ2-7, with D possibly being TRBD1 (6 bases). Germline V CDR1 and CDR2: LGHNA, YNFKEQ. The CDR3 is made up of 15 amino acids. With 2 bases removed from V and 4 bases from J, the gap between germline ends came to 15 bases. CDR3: CASSQSRGNSYEQYF. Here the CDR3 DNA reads TGTGCCAGCAGCCAATCTAGGGGGAATTCTTACGAGCAGTACTTC.